This T cell receptor beta chain was captured by sequencing in a study of cytomegalovirus exposure and HLA in healthy donors. Study as a whole: The roughly 130 validation repertoires were reported in a later analysis to have been generated on the same platform as the roughly 700 first-cohort repertoires. Study results and caveats: Confirmation in vitro established that a few CMV-associated chains were specific for CMV antigens. The study labeled about 160 TCR beta chains cytomegalovirus-associated.

Separate from the roughly 720-subject first cohort was the approximately 120-subject validation cohort, to which the donors belonged. This CDR3 has 12 amino acids. Germline V gene sequence: CDR1 SGHNT, CDR2 YENEEA. A remark on this clone: Its matching antigen is unknown. One end of the junction is discordant with germline, which a read error may explain.

TCRdb keeps only in-frame clones here, not all; method: immunoSEQ multiplex PCR. The sample shows roughly 120,000 clones, approximately 88% of them seen only once. This TCR was sampled from a man aged 18 to 30 in good health and CMV-seronegative. The J gene is TRBJ2-3, the V gene TRBV11-3; D remains ambiguous. Source material: PBMCs. The CDR3 DNA follows: TGTGCCAGCAGCTTAGAAGCTAGGCCCCCTAGATTT. Translated, it gives CASSLEARPPRF.